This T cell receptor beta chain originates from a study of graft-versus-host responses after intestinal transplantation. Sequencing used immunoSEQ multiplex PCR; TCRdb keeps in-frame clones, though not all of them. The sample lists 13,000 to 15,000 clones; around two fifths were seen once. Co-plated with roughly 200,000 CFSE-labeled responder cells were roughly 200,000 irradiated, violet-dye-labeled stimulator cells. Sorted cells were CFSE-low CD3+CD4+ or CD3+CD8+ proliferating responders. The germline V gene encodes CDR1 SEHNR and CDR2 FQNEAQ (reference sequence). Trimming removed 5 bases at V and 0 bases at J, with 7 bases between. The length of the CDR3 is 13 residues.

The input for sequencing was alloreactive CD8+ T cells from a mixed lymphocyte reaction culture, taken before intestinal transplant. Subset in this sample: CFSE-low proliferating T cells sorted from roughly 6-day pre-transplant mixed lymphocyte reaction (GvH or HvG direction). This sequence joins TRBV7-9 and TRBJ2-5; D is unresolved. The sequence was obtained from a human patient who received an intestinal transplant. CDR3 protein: CASSTSNQETQYF. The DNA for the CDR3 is TGTGCCAGCAGCACGAGTAACCAAGAGACCCAGTACTTC. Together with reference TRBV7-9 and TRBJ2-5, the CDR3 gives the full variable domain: DTGVSQNPRHKITKRGQNVTFRCDPISEHNRLYWYRQTLGQGPEFLTYFQNEAQLEKSRLLSDRFSAERPKGSFSTLEIQRTEQGDSAMYLCASSTSNQETQYFGPGTRLLVL.